This TCR beta chain was captured by sequencing in a study of cytomegalovirus exposure and HLA in healthy donors. Study as a whole: Assignment to the Caucasian-associated ancestry cluster applied to 81% of the approximately 420 genotyped donors. Overall study findings and caveats: Being productive about 87% or about 30% of the time was typical of most TCR beta V segments in an earlier analysis.

A word on this clone: The target antigen is unknown.

It was with 60 Vbeta and 13 Jbeta primers that the PCR ran. TCRdb keeps only in-frame clones here, not all; method: immunoSEQ multiplex PCR. The profile covers 120,000 or so clones, with over 65% appearing a single time and 11% taken by the ten largest. CDR1 is SGHTA and CDR2 is FQGNSA in the germline V gene. V was cut by 5 bases and J by 0 bases, with 13 bases left in between. The CDR3 consists of 15 residues. The material sequenced was PBMCs. The source is a woman aged 45-60 years in good health and CMV-seropositive. The chain combines TRBV7-2 with TRBJ1-1; a weak D match, TRBD1 (6 bases). The CDR3 is CASSPGTPVNTEAFF. CDR3 in DNA: TGTGCCAGCAGCCCGGGGACACCGGTGAACACTGAAGCTTTCTTT.